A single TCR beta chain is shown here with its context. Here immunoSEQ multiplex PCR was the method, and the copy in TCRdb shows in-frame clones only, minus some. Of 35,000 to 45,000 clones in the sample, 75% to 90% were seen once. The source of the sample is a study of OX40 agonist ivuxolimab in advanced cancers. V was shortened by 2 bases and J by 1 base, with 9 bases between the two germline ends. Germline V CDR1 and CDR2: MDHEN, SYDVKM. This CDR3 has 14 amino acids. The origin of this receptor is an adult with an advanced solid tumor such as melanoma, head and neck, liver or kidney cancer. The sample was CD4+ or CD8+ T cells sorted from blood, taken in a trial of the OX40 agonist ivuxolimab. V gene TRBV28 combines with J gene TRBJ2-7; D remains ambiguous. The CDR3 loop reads CASSLPLGSYEQYF. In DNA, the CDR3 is TGTGCCAGCAGTTTACCCCTCGGGTCCTACGAGCAGTACTTC. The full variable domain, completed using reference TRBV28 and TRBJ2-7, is DVKVTQSSRYLVKRTGEKVFLECVQDMDHENMFWYRQDPGLGLRLIYFSYDVKMKEKGDIPEGYSVSREKKERFSLILESASTNQTSMYLCASSLPLGSYEQYFGPGTRLTVT.